The 20 T cell receptor beta chains given below trace back to one sample, sequenced in a study of blood T cell repertoires in COVID-19 (dated by TCRdb to between 2020 and 2021). Libraries were prepared through the immunoSEQ multiplex PCR assay. In TCRdb, the immuneACCESS table is reduced to in-frame sequences with V and J assigned. These tables do not hold every clone; where another copy was compared, an unresolved V gene accounts for under half, and the others remain unexplained. Present in this sample are some 110,000 clones, around 86% of which were seen just once. The ten biggest clones cover roughly 4.9% of the sample. The sample comprised peripheral blood. Source of these receptors: a human donor in a cohort sampled during active COVID-19.

This clone was seen only a few times. The chain links TRBV4-1 to TRBJ2-2; no clear D gene. The CDR3 length is 13 residues. Trimming took off 5 bases at V and 5 bases at J, with 9 bases between the two ends. Germline CDR1 is MGHRA and CDR2 is YSYEKL. CDR3: CASSSVFTGELFF. The CDR3 DNA is TGCGCCAGCAGCTCCGTGTTTACCGGGGAGCTGTTTTTT.

The CDR3 protein is CAISEGMTAYNEQFF. The CDR3 coding sequence is TGTGCCATCAGTGAGGGGATGACAGCCTACAATGAGCAGTTCTTC. The V call is TRBV10-3, the J call TRBJ2-1, with D maybe TRBD1 (5 bases). Germline V gene sequence: CDR1 ENHRY, CDR2 SYGVKD. V was cut by 2 bases and J by 2 bases, with 10 bases left in between. The CDR3 has 15 residues.

This sequence joins TRBV7-3 and TRBJ2-1; TRBD2 matches at 7 bases. V shed 2 bases, J shed 0 bases, and the junction held 4 bases outside the gene matches. CDR1 and CDR2 (germline): SGHTA, FQGTGA. The CDR3 length is 16 residues. CDR3 amino acids: CASSLLGGSSYNEQFF. CDR3 DNA: TGTGCCAGCAGCTTACTCGGCGGGAGCTCCTACAATGAGCAGTTCTTC.

The chain carries TRBV18 and TRBJ1-6; tentative D call: TRBD1 (6 bases). CDR1 is KGHSH and CDR2 is LQKENI in the germline V gene. The CDR3 is 15 amino acids. Trimming cost V 4 bases and J 6 bases, with 13 bases left between them. The chain's CDR3 is CASSRGDTTNSPLHF. The DNA for the CDR3 is TGTGCCAGCTCACGTGGGGACACGACTAATTCACCCCTCCACTTT.

This rearrangement joins TRBV18 to TRBJ1-4, with 8 bases that match TRBD1. Germline CDR1 reads KGHSH; CDR2 reads LQKENI. V lost 2 bases, J lost 1 base, and 12 bases stayed unmatched. This CDR3 is 19 amino acids long. The DNA for the CDR3 is TGTGCCAGCTCACCAGGAATCGGGACAGGAGAGCGAACTAATGAAAAACTGTTTTTT. The encoded protein is CASSPGIGTGERTNEKLFF.

This clone was picked up one time. CDR3 in DNA: TGTGCCAGCAGCTTGTTTAGGACTTCGGGACAGGTCCACGAGCAGTACTTC. The encoded protein is CASSLFRTSGQVHEQYF. The chain is built from TRBV14 and TRBJ2-7, with 8 positions matching TRBD1. Germline values: CDR1 SGHDN, CDR2 FVKESK. The CDR3 is 17 residues long. With 5 bases clipped from V and 5 bases from J, the junction kept 17 bases outside the gene matches.

This clone has only one observation. The chain joins TRBV28 to TRBJ2-1, with 8 bases identical to TRBD1. Germline V gene lookup returns CDR1 MDHEN and CDR2 SYDVKM. The CDR3 covers 13 residues. V was clipped by 4 bases and J by 15 bases; unmatched bases: 11. The CDR3 DNA sequence: TGTGCCAGCAGTTATACCGGACAGGGTTCTCTGTTCTTC. It specifies CASSYTGQGSLFF. Using reference TRBV28 and TRBJ2-1 for the parts outside the CDR3, the full variable domain is DVKVTQSSRYLVKRTGEKVFLECVQDMDHENMFWYRQDPGLGLRLIYFSYDVKMKEKGDIPEGYSVSREKKERFSLILESASTNQTSMYLCASSYTGQGSLFFGPGTRLTVL.

The V and J genes are TRBV4-1 and TRBJ2-1; D remains unclear. Per germline, CDR1 MGHRA and CDR2 YSYEKL. The CDR3 length is 17 residues. The ends were cut back, 0 bases at V and 0 bases at J, with 12 bases in the middle. In DNA, the CDR3 is TGCGCCAGCAGCCAAGATCTTCTTCCGGGCTCCTACAATGAGCAGTTCTTC. Translating it yields CASSQDLLPGSYNEQFF.

The chain links TRBV24-1 to TRBJ2-1; 8 nucleotides match TRBD1. Germline assignment: CDR1 KGHDR and CDR2 SFDVKD. There are 13 residues in the CDR3. V lost 10 bases to trimming and J lost 9 bases; unmatched junction nucleotides: 10. The CDR3 DNA sequence: TGTGCCACTCAGGGACAGGAATGGTCTGAGCAGTTCTTC. Protein sequence: CATQGQEWSEQFF.

This clone has just one count. Other DNA sequences in this sample translate to the same CDR3. The rearrangement uses TRBV28 and TRBJ1-5; 9 bases align to TRBD1. Germline V lookup: CDR1 MDHEN, CDR2 SYDVKM. Trimming took 6 bases from V and 2 from J; bases not matched to a gene: 5. The CDR3 covers 15 residues. This CDR3 is CASRLQGAGNQPQHF. The CDR3 DNA sequence: TGTGCCAGCAGACTACAGGGGGCAGGCAATCAGCCCCAGCATTTT.

The V and J genes are TRBV5-1 and TRBJ2-3, with 7 bases matching TRBD1. The V and J ends lost 5 bases and 0 bases, in that order; junction bases with no gene match: 9. In germline, CDR1 is SGHRS, CDR2 YFSETQ. The CDR3 length is 16 residues. Here the CDR3 reads CASSWNPGGSTDTQYF. In nucleotides, the CDR3 is TGCGCCAGCAGTTGGAACCCAGGGGGAAGCACAGATACGCAGTATTTT.

The V and J genes are TRBV19 and TRBJ1-3; the match to TRBD1 covers 10 bases. This CDR3 has 18 residues. Germline lookup yields CDR1 LNHDA and CDR2 SQIVND (reference sequence). The V and J ends lost 5 bases and 0 bases, in that order; junction bases with no gene match: 10. CDR3 loop: CASSLWTGGSFSGNTIYF. As DNA, the CDR3 is TGTGCCAGTAGTCTCTGGACAGGGGGTAGTTTCTCTGGAAACACCATATATTTT.

V usage is TRBV7-6 and J usage is TRBJ2-2; 10 nucleotides agree with TRBD2. The trim removed 1 base at V and 4 bases at J, leaving 3 bases unmatched. The CDR3 runs 16 residues. The germline CDR1 and CDR2 sequences are SGHVS and FNYEAQ. The CDR3 loop reads CASSLGLAGATGELFF. In DNA, the CDR3 is TGTGCCAGCAGCTTAGGGCTAGCGGGGGCCACCGGGGAGCTGTTTTTT.

The chain carries TRBV7-2 and TRBJ1-2; 10 bases match TRBD1. The junction had 8 bases not matched to a gene; V was cut back by 7 bases and J by 3 bases. CDR3 length: 15 amino acids. In germline, CDR1 is SGHTA, CDR2 FQGNSA. The chain's CDR3 is CASTTGQGFHYGYTF. In nucleotides, the CDR3 is TGTGCCAGCACCACGGGACAGGGGTTTCACTATGGCTACACCTTC.

This clone was picked up one time. This chain connects TRBV11-2 to TRBJ2-5; 8 positions agree with TRBD2. J gave up 2 bases and V 5 bases, and 4 bases lay outside the gene matches. Per germline, CDR1 SGHAT and CDR2 FQNNGV. There are 14 residues in the CDR3. The CDR3 sequence: CASSPRLAQETQYF. CDR3 DNA: TGTGCCAGCAGCCCCAGACTAGCGCAAGAGACCCAGTACTTC.

The rearrangement uses TRBV7-2 and TRBJ1-2; D is undetermined. The germline gives CDR1 SGHTA, CDR2 FQGNSA. The CDR3 is made up of 15 amino acids. The V end lost 5 bases, the J end lost 8 bases, and 21 bases lay between the germline ends. The CDR3 sequence: CASSATMWAREGYTF. The CDR3 DNA reads as TGTGCCAGCAGCGCCACGATGTGGGCCCGGGAGGGCTACACCTTC.

The chain recombines TRBV7-2 with TRBJ2-7, with 9 bases that match TRBD2. The germline V gene has CDR1 SGHTA and CDR2 FQGNSA. This CDR3 comprises 14 residues. V dropped 5 bases and J dropped 2; count of bases not matched to a gene: 4. The DNA for the CDR3 is TGTGCCAGCAGCCTCGGGACTAGCCCCTACGAGCAGTACTTC. It specifies CASSLGTSPYEQYF.

This clone was detected only a few times. The CDR3 region is CASGLGGTGVNQPQHF. The CDR3 bases are TGTGCTAGTGGTTTGGGAGGGACGGGGGTCAATCAGCCCCAGCATTTT. The chain couples TRBV12-5 to TRBJ1-5, with TRBD1 as a possible D gene (5 bases). V lost 1 base, J lost 3 bases, and 13 bases lay in between. This CDR3 has 16 residues. Looked up from germline, CDR1 is LGHNT and CDR2 is FRNRAP.

This clone was recorded only once. The chain uses TRBV11-2 and TRBJ2-7, with 7 positions matching TRBD1. This CDR3 has 15 residues. V shed 6 bases, J shed 3 bases, and the junction held 11 bases outside the gene matches. Germline assignment: CDR1 SGHAT and CDR2 FQNNGV. The CDR3 DNA is TGTGCCAGCAGGCTACTCCGGGACAGACGCTACGAGCAGTACTTC. Translation: CASRLLRDRRYEQYF.

The V gene is TRBV27, the J gene TRBJ1-2, with a weak D call TRBD1 (5 bases). V was cut by 5 bases and J by 6 bases, with 13 bases left in between. The CDR3 consists of 13 residues. Per germline, CDR1 MNHEY and CDR2 SMNVEV (reference sequence). The CDR3 spells CASSLGGGNGYTF. The CDR3 DNA reads as TGTGCCAGCAGTCTCGGGGGGGGTAATGGCTACACCTTC.